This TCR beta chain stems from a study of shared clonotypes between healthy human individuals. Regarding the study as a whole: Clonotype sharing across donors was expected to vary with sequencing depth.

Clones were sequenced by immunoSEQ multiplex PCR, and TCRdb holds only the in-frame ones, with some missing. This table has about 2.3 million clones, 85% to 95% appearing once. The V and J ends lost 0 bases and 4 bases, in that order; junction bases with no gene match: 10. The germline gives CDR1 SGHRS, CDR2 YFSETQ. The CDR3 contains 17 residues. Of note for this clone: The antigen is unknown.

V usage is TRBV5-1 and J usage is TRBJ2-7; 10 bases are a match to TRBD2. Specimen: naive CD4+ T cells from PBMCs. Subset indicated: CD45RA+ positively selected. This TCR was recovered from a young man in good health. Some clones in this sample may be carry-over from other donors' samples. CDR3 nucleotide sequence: TGCGCCAGCAGCTTGGCCCAAGCTAGCGGGAGAATGTACGAGCAGTACTTC. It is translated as CASSLAQASGRMYEQYF.